Listed below are T cell receptor beta chains from one sample, sequenced in a study of blood T cell repertoires in COVID-19. Using immunoSEQ multiplex PCR, the repertoire was profiled, and TCRdb retains in-frame clones only, with some absent. This table holds some 73,000 clones, around nine tenths found once. Sequenced input: peripheral blood. Receptor source: a man at least 80 years old with COVID-19, enrolled during active disease. The CDR3 runs from the conserved cysteine through the conserved F or W. A clone size is listed for some rows: how often the clone was seen (once, few, many), or a class if it is expanded.

cdr3_length | j_call | v_call | clone_size | cdr3_aa
14 | TRBJ1-2 | TRBV7-3 | - | CASSPASPNYGYTF
13 | TRBJ2-7 | TRBV10-3 | - | CAISESAGYEQYF
14 | TRBJ2-7 | TRBV19 | - | CASSIRPGAYEQYF
12 | TRBJ1-1 | TRBV28 | - | CASSSGGTEAFF
15 | TRBJ1-5 | TRBV7-8 | few | CASSLEVKGNQPQHF
16 | TRBJ2-1 | TRBV14 | - | CASSQEQGGNYNEQFF
13 | TRBJ2-3 | TRBV2 | once | CASTPRAGDTQYF
14 | TRBJ2-7 | TRBV7-2 | - | CASSPGLLSYEQYF
14 | TRBJ1-2 | TRBV5-4 | - | CASSPLDRGDGYTF
17 | TRBJ2-5 | TRBV5-6 | - | CASSLVLASGVKETQYF
14 | TRBJ1-6 | TRBV18 | few | CASSTDLPSGPLHF
15 | TRBJ2-7 | TRBV7-9 | - | CASSSSTGGSYEQYF
15 | TRBJ1-2 | TRBV6-5 | - | CASRKIQGTNYGYTF
14 | TRBJ1-5 | TRBV28 | - | CASSLGTEGGAQHF
12 | TRBJ2-4 | TRBV2 | - | CASRESTDIQYF
13 | TRBJ1-6 | TRBV9 | - | CASSAETGSPLHF
13 | TRBJ1-5 | TRBV5-8 | - | CASRLTGNQPQHF
12 | TRBJ1-1 | TRBV12-3/TRBV12-4 | - | CASSLMTTAAFF
13 | TRBJ2-1 | TRBV11-1 | - | CASSFLFYNEQFF
11 | TRBJ1-3 | TRBV14 | - | CASSQSDREYF